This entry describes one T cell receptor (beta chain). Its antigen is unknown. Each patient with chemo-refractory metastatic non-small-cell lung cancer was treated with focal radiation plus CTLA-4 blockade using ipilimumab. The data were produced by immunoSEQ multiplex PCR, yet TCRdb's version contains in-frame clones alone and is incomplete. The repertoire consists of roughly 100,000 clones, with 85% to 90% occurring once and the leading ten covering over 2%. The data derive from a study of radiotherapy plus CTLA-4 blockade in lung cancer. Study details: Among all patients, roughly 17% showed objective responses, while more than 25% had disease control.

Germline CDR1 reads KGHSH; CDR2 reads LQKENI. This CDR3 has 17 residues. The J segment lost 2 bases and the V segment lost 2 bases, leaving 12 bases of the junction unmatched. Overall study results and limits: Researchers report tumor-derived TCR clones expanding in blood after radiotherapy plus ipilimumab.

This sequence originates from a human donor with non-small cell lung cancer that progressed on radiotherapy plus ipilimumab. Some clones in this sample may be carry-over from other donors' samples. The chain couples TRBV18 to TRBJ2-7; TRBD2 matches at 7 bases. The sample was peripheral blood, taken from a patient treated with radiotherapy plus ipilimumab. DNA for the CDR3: TGTGCCAGCTCACCATGGTACGCGGGGGACGGTGCCTACGAGCAGTACTTC. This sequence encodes CASSPWYAGDGAYEQYF. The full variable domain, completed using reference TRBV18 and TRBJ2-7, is NAGVMQNPRHLVRRRGQEARLRCSPMKGHSHVYWYRQLPEEGLKFMVYLQKENIIDESGMPKERFSAEFPKEGPSILRIQQVVRGDSAAYFCASSPWYAGDGAYEQYFGPGTRLTVT.